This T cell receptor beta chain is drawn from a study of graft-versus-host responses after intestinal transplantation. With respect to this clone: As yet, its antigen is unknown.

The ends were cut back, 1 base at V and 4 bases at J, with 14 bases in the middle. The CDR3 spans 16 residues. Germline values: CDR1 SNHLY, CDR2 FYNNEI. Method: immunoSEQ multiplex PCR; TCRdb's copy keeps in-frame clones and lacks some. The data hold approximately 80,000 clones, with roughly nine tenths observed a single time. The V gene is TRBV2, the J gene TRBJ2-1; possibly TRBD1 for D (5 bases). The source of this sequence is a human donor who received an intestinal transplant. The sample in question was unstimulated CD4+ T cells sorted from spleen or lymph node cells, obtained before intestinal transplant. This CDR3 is CASSEEGQGIYNEQFF. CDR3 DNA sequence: TGTGCCAGCAGTGAAGAGGGCCAGGGAATTTACAATGAGCAGTTCTTC. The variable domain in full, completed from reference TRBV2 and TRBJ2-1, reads EPEVTQTPSHQVTQMGQEVILRCVPISNHLYFYWYRQILGQKVEFLVSFYNNEISEKSEIFDDQFSVERPDGSNFTLKIRSTKLEDSAMYFCASSEEGQGIYNEQFFGPGTRLTVL.